This TCR beta chain was sequenced during a study of T cell responses to AZD1222 COVID-19 vaccine. Points from the study as a whole: Of spike-specific TCRs, nearly half reportedly target regions left unmutated in variants.

A word on this clone: What it recognizes is unknown.

Trimming at V came to 1 base and at J to 3 bases, leaving 4 bases not matched to a gene. The CDR3 is 15 amino acids. Germline loops: CDR1 SGHVS, CDR2 FQNEAQ. Assay: immunoSEQ multiplex PCR; the TCRdb copy retains only in-frame clones and omits some. The sample shows 100,000 to 150,000 clones, about 85% of them seen only once. The clonotype was recovered from an adult in good health. The genes are TRBV7-8 and TRBJ1-1; 8 bases map to TRBD1. Specimen: peripheral blood, collected on day 0 of AZD1222 vaccination. The CDR3 nucleotides are TGTGCCAGCAGCTTAGTTGGGACAGGTTACACTGAAGCTTTCTTT. Amino acids: CASSLVGTGYTEAFF.